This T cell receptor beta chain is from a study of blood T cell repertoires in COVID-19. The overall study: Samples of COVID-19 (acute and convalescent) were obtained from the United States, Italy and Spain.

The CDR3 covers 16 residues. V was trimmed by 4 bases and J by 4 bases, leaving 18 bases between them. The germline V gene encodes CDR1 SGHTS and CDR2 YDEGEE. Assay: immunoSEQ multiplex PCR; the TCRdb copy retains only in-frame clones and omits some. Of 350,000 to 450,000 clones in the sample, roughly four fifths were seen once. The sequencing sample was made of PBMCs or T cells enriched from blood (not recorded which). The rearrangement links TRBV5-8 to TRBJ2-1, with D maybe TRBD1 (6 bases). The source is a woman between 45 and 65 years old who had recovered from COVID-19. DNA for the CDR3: TGTGCCAGCAGCCGAAGGGGGAACGTGGGGTACAATGAGCAGTTCTTC. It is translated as CASSRRGNVGYNEQFF.